This T cell receptor beta chain was obtained from a study of T cell responses to AZD1222 COVID-19 vaccine. Study conclusions and caveats: Spike-wide vaccine-associated CD4 TCRs dominated at 160-218 and 743-854.

As concerns this clone: Its specificity is unknown.

Germline-derived CDR1 and CDR2 are SGHRS and YFSETQ. J lost 5 bases, V lost 2 bases, and 4 bases had no gene match. This CDR3 contains 15 residues. Repertoires were generated with immunoSEQ multiplex PCR, while TCRdb's copy carries only in-frame clones and drops some. This table holds tens of thousands of clones, about 85% found once. This TCR was sampled from an adult in good health. Here the sequenced sample was peripheral blood, taken on day 0 of AZD1222 vaccination. The chain uses TRBV5-1 and TRBJ1-6, with 7 bases aligning to TRBD1. CDR3: CASSFTGQDNSPLHF. CDR3 nucleotide sequence: TGCGCCAGCAGCTTTACCGGACAGGATAATTCACCCCTCCACTTT.